A single T cell receptor (beta chain) is shown here with its context. Its antigen is unknown. The input lacks base qualities; no much larger clone sits a single base away. During library preparation, unique molecular identifiers were attached to individual cDNA molecules so that TCRs could be counted in a quantitative, reproducible way. Each blood RNA sample was used to sequence both TCR alpha and TCR beta chains. In the source study's methods: Samples had a median of about 90,000 TCRs, with a range from about 23,224 to 690,600. V, J and CDR3 annotation of the TCR reads was carried out using the Decombinator software suite. For the PS versus PT1 abundance plots, all samples were subsampled to the same number of TCRs (28,000). TCRs were defined as expanded if absent before sensitization and observed at least eight times at the 2-week time point. The public sequencing data were trimmed at Q25 with fastp and processed into clonotypes with MiXCR by TCRdb, which kept only in-frame beta chains. Every entry covers one CDR3 protein and lists the most common genes and DNA from its rows. For this entry, the V and J calls and clone size follow TCRdb and not the study's own pipeline. Counted in this sample were fewer than 150,000 distinct CDR3 sequences; around 9% of them appeared once. The top ten clonotypes cover 1.1% to 1.5% of the sample.

The CDR1 and CDR2 encoded by the germline V gene are WSHSY and SAAADI. Trimming takes 0 bases from V and 4 bases from J, and the germline ends sit 10 bases apart. The CDR3 measures 14 amino acids from cysteine to phenylalanine. Only CDR3 DNA is held: 42 bases, read in frame from base 1. The source of the sample is a study of human T cells and chemical hapten exposure (dated by TCRdb to about 2021). About the study as a whole: Libraries were pooled for sequencing, and variation in per-sample TCR yields was attributed mainly to small differences in library volumes within the pool. The study tracked peripheral blood TCR repertoire changes in vivo during primary and secondary sensitization to the hapten diphenylcyclopropenone (DPC) in alopecia patients. What the study reported, not specific to this receptor: Repeated subsampling changed both the strength of the expansion versus patch-test correlation and the threshold at which the correlation became significant. DPC sensitization did not change how many TCRs were above 1 in 1000 frequency, and no evidence was found of alterations in global repertoire structure.

Total RNA was isolated from unfractionated whole blood collected in Tempus Blood RNA tubes. As TCR sequencing controls, five or six healthy volunteers were used, with blood taken at day 0, 2 weeks and 6 weeks. The rearranged chain carries TRBV10-2 and TRBJ2-7, and perhaps TRBD1 as D gene, on 6 matching bases. The specimen was whole blood. The clonotype was recovered from a human donor in good health. Some clones in this sample may be carry-over from other donors' samples. Donor details come from another sample of the same person, matched by shared clones. The DNA is TGCGCCAGCAGTGAGTCGGGGGCAGAATACGAGCAGTACTTC. This yields the protein CASSESGAEYEQYF.